Listed below are T cell receptor beta chains from one sample, sequenced in a study of blood T cell repertoires in COVID-19. Assay used: immunoSEQ multiplex PCR; TCRdb lists only in-frame clones, some missing. The sample records approximately 180,000 clones, 87% being singletons. The sample taken for sequencing was peripheral blood. These receptors were collected from a man aged 40-55 years with active or convalescent COVID-19. The CDR3 runs from the conserved cysteine through the conserved F or W. Fields, in order: J gene, clone size, D gene, CDR3 length, V gene, CDR3 DNA, CDR3 protein. The D gene is left open where the match is weak. Part of the rows lack a size; the others show once, few, many or a class for expanded clones.

j_gene: TRBJ2-7
abundance: -
d_gene: TRBD1
len: 16
v_gene: TRBV3-1/TRBV3-2
CDR3nt: TGTGCCAGCAGCCCCCCCCTGACAGGGCCCTCGGGCGAGCAGTACTTC
CDR3aa: CASSPPLTGPSGEQYF

j_gene: TRBJ2-3
abundance: -
d_gene: TRBD2
len: 15
v_gene: TRBV7-3
CDR3nt: TGTGCCAGCAGCTTAGTGGGGGGGTACACAGATACGCAGTATTTT
CDR3aa: CASSLVGGYTDTQYF

j_gene: TRBJ2-7
abundance: -
d_gene: TRBD1
len: 15
v_gene: TRBV19
CDR3nt: TGTGCCAGTAGCACTGACAGGGGAAGAGGTTACGAGCAGTACTTC
CDR3aa: CASSTDRGRGYEQYF

j_gene: TRBJ2-7
abundance: -
d_gene: TRBD1
len: 17
v_gene: TRBV11-3
CDR3nt: TGTGCCAGCAGCTTAATTAGGCGGGACAGGGGGCCCTACGAGCAGTACTTC
CDR3aa: CASSLIRRDRGPYEQYF

j_gene: TRBJ1-1
abundance: -
d_gene: TRBD1
len: 14
v_gene: TRBV10-3
CDR3nt: TGTGCTATCCGGGGGACAGCTAAGAACACTGAAGCTTTCTTT
CDR3aa: CAIRGTAKNTEAFF

j_gene: TRBJ2-3
abundance: few
d_gene: -
len: 14
v_gene: TRBV9
CDR3nt: TGTGCCAGCAGCGTTCGGCAGGTTCCAGATACGCAGTATTTT
CDR3aa: CASSVRQVPDTQYF

j_gene: TRBJ1-3
abundance: -
d_gene: -
len: 17
v_gene: TRBV4-3
CDR3nt: TGCGCCAGCAGCCAAGATTCCCCGGGGGGCTCTGGAAACACCATATATTTT
CDR3aa: CASSQDSPGGSGNTIYF

j_gene: TRBJ1-4
abundance: -
d_gene: -
len: 20
v_gene: TRBV7-3
CDR3nt: TGTGCCAGCAGCTTAACGTTCGTCGGGGGGATCAACCCTCTTGGGGAAAAACTGTTTTTT
CDR3aa: CASSLTFVGGINPLGEKLFF

j_gene: TRBJ2-1
abundance: many
d_gene: -
len: 16
v_gene: TRBV4-3
CDR3nt: TGCGCCAGCAGCCCATCATCTGACCTCCCGGGCAATGAGCAGTTCTTC
CDR3aa: CASSPSSDLPGNEQFF

j_gene: TRBJ2-1
abundance: -
d_gene: TRBD2
len: 17
v_gene: TRBV12-5
CDR3nt: TGTGCTAGTGGTTTGGTACGAGCGGGGGGCCCGGGAGCAGAGCAGTTCTTC
CDR3aa: CASGLVRAGGPGAEQFF

j_gene: TRBJ2-1
abundance: -
d_gene: TRBD1
len: 18
v_gene: TRBV6-6
CDR3nt: TGTGCCAGCAGTCGACACAAAGCCGGGACAGGGGATTACAATGAGCAGTTCTTC
CDR3aa: CASSRHKAGTGDYNEQFF

j_gene: TRBJ1-6
abundance: -
d_gene: -
len: 13
v_gene: TRBV28
CDR3nt: TGTGCCAGCATTACACCCGTTAACTCACCCCTCCACTTT
CDR3aa: CASITPVNSPLHF

j_gene: TRBJ1-5
abundance: -
d_gene: TRBD1
len: 15
v_gene: TRBV24-1
CDR3nt: TGTGCCACCAGTGATTCGGACAGGTTTAATCAGCCCCAGCATTTT
CDR3aa: CATSDSDRFNQPQHF

j_gene: TRBJ1-2
abundance: -
d_gene: -
len: 15
v_gene: TRBV5-5
CDR3nt: TGTGCCAGCAGCTTGGGGGATCGGGGTATGGAGGGCTACACCTTC
CDR3aa: CASSLGDRGMEGYTF

j_gene: TRBJ1-4
abundance: -
d_gene: -
len: 13
v_gene: TRBV12-3/TRBV12-4
CDR3nt: TGTGCCAGCACAGTCGGGGGGAACGAAAAACTGTTTTTT
CDR3aa: CASTVGGNEKLFF

j_gene: TRBJ1-2
abundance: -
d_gene: -
len: 15
v_gene: TRBV5-1
CDR3nt: TGCGCCAGCAGCCCGGGGGTGGGCTTGACGGGAGGCTACACCTTC
CDR3aa: CASSPGVGLTGGYTF

j_gene: TRBJ1-5
abundance: -
d_gene: TRBD1
len: 13
v_gene: TRBV6-5
CDR3nt: TGTGCCAGCAGTAAGGACAGGGATCAGCCCCAGCATTTT
CDR3aa: CASSKDRDQPQHF

j_gene: TRBJ1-1
abundance: -
d_gene: -
len: 16
v_gene: TRBV18
CDR3nt: TGTGCCAGCTCACGGAATAGGCGGGTGGATCGCACTGAAGCTTTCTTT
CDR3aa: CASSRNRRVDRTEAFF

j_gene: TRBJ2-7
abundance: -
d_gene: TRBD1
len: 15
v_gene: TRBV5-5
CDR3nt: TGTGCCAGCAGCTTGGGAACAGGGGGCTCCTACGAGCAGTACTTC
CDR3aa: CASSLGTGGSYEQYF

j_gene: TRBJ1-1
abundance: -
d_gene: -
len: 12
v_gene: TRBV18
CDR3nt: TGTGCCAGCTCACCAAGCAACACTGAAGCTTTCTTT
CDR3aa: CASSPSNTEAFF

j_gene: TRBJ1-1
abundance: -
d_gene: TRBD1
len: 14
v_gene: TRBV4-3
CDR3nt: TGCGCCAGCAGCCGGGGGGCAGGGGGCACTGAAGCTTTCTTT
CDR3aa: CASSRGAGGTEAFF

j_gene: TRBJ2-7
abundance: -
d_gene: -
len: 15
v_gene: TRBV2
CDR3nt: TGTGCCAGCAGTGAAGGATACGGGACAACCTACGAGCAGTACTTC
CDR3aa: CASSEGYGTTYEQYF